Below, 30 T cell receptor beta chains from the same sample are listed, as sequenced in a study of technical replicates of blood from several donors. The data were produced by immunoSEQ multiplex PCR, yet TCRdb's version contains in-frame clones alone and is incomplete. This table has about 75,000 clones, around 97% appearing once. The source material was T cells isolated from PBMCs. The origin of the receptors is a human donor in good health.

This chain joins TRBV27 and TRBJ1-2; 8 bases are shared with TRBD1. The CDR3 is 13 amino acids. CDR1 is MNHEY and CDR2 is SMNVEV in the germline V gene (reference sequence). V lost 5 bases and J lost 5; bases outside the gene matches: 4. CDR3 amino acids: CASSEDRVYGYTF. The CDR3 region has the DNA TGTGCCAGCAGTGAGGACAGGGTTTATGGCTACACCTTC.

The chain employs TRBV18 and TRBJ2-1; a possible D gene is TRBD2 (7 bases). CDR1 is KGHSH, CDR2 LQKENI, per germline. This CDR3 is built from 15 residues. V shed 3 bases and J shed 6 bases, with 15 bases lying between them. Here the CDR3 reads CASSPRGAFVNEQFF. CDR3 in DNA: TGTGCCAGCTCACCTCGGGGGGCCTTCGTCAATGAGCAGTTCTTC.

This chain joins TRBV29-1 and TRBJ1-1; tentative D call: TRBD1 (5 bases). Trimming pared 1 base from V and 3 bases from J, leaving 12 bases between. CDR1 SQVTM and CDR2 ANQGSEA come from the germline V gene. The CDR3 length is 14 residues. The CDR3 region has the DNA TGCAGCGTTGAAGGCAGGGCCTCCTACACTGAAGCTTTCTTT. Its translation: CSVEGRASYTEAFF.

The chain recombines TRBV5-1 with TRBJ2-3; D might be TRBD2 (6 bases). The germline V gene encodes CDR1 SGHRS and CDR2 YFSETQ. V dropped 3 bases and J dropped 11 bases, with 19 bases sitting between them. This CDR3 comprises 14 residues. CDR3 nucleotides: TGCGCCAGCAGCTGGGGACTCCCCCGGGAAGGGCAGTATTTT. Its protein is CASSWGLPREGQYF. Together with reference TRBV5-1 and TRBJ2-3, the CDR3 gives the full variable domain: KAGVTQTPRYLIKTRGQQVTLSCSPISGHRSVSWYQQTPGQGLQFLFEYFSETQRNKGNFPGRFSGRQFSNSRSEMNVSTLELGDSALYLCASSWGLPREGQYFGPGTRLTVL.

V gene TRBV5-6 combines with J gene TRBJ2-7; 8 nucleotides agree with TRBD2. Germline V CDR1 and CDR2: SGHDT, YYEEEE. V lost 4 bases to trimming and J lost 3 bases; unmatched junction nucleotides: 6. CDR3 length: 14 residues. This chain's CDR3 is CASSLGTSFYEQYF. The CDR3 DNA reads TGTGCCAGCAGCCTCGGGACTAGTTTCTACGAGCAGTACTTC.

This clone was detected once. V and J are TRBV5-5 and TRBJ1-1; D is possibly TRBD1 (5 bases). The CDR3 totals 17 residues. Germline V gene lookup returns CDR1 SGHKS and CDR2 YYEKEE (reference sequence). V was clipped by 2 bases and J by 3 bases, with 20 bases between them. CDR3 protein: CASSFWVRVSSDTEAFF. CDR3 sequence (DNA): TGTGCCAGCAGCTTTTGGGTCAGGGTCTCCTCGGACACTGAAGCTTTCTTT.

J is TRBJ1-1 and V is TRBV12-5; D is perhaps TRBD1 (5 bases). Germline V gene lookup returns CDR1 LGHNT and CDR2 FRNRAP. This CDR3 contains 18 residues. V shed 0 bases and J shed 1 base, with 18 bases lying between them. The DNA for the CDR3 is TGTGCTAGTGGTTTGGTACCCTCAGGGCAGGGAGGGAACACTGAAGCTTTCTTT. Translation: CASGLVPSGQGGNTEAFF. Based on the CDR3 plus reference TRBV12-5 and TRBJ1-1, the full variable domain is DARVTQTPRHKVTEMGQEVTMRCQPILGHNTVFWYRQTMMQGLELLAYFRNRAPLDDSGMPKDRFSAEMPDATLATLKIQPSEPRDSAVYFCASGLVPSGQGGNTEAFFGQGTRLTVV.

This chain links TRBV6-5 with TRBJ2-3; 7 bases are a match to TRBD2. The germline CDR1 and CDR2 sequences are MNHEY and SVGAGI. There are 14 residues in the CDR3. Losses at the gene ends were 6 bases for V and 11 bases for J; bases not matched to a gene: 14. Here the CDR3 DNA reads TGTGCCAGCAGCACCGGGGCTAGCGGAGCCCAGCAGTATTTT. This sequence encodes CASSTGASGAQQYF.

This sequence joins TRBV4-1 and TRBJ2-7; the D gene is possibly TRBD1 (5 bases). The CDR3 has 12 residues. Trimming pared 1 base from V and 6 bases from J, leaving 7 bases between. Germline CDR1 and CDR2: MGHRA and YSYEKL. This CDR3 is CASSQGRGEQYF. The CDR3 nucleotides read TGCGCCAGCAGCCAAGGTAGGGGCGAGCAGTACTTC.

CDR3 sequence (DNA): TGTGCCAGCAGCTTTCTAAGTCAGCCCCAGCATTTT. It encodes CASSFLSQPQHF. V usage is TRBV5-6 and J usage is TRBJ1-5; D unresolved. Trimming took off 2 bases at V and 6 bases at J, with 6 bases between the two ends. Germline V gene sequence: CDR1 SGHDT, CDR2 YYEEEE. This CDR3 contains 12 residues.

The J gene is TRBJ2-7, the V gene TRBV5-6; tentative D call: TRBD1 (5 bases). V was shortened by 5 bases and J by 5 bases, with 11 bases between the two germline ends. The CDR3 runs to 12 residues. Germline V lookup: CDR1 SGHDT, CDR2 YYEEEE. The DNA of the CDR3 is TGTGCCAGCAGTCCGCAGGGAAACGAGCAGTACTTC. Amino acids: CASSPQGNEQYF. The variable domain in full, with the rest retrieved from reference TRBV5-6 and TRBJ2-7, is DAGVTQSPTHLIKTRGQQVTLRCSPKSGHDTVSWYQQALGQGPQFIFQYYEEEERQRGNFPDRFSGHQFPNYSSELNVNALLLGDSALYLCASSPQGNEQYFGPGTRLTVT.

The chain joins TRBV28 to TRBJ2-7, with 8 bases matching TRBD1. The germline V gene has CDR1 MDHEN and CDR2 SYDVKM. The CDR3 is 15 residues long. Trimming cost V 5 bases and J 2 bases; bases outside gene matches: 8. DNA for the CDR3: TGTGCCAGCAGTCCCCCGACAGGGGCCCCCTACGAGCAGTACTTC. It is translated as CASSPPTGAPYEQYF.

In this sample, this clone turned up once. V gene TRBV5-1 combines with J gene TRBJ2-2; TRBD2 agrees at 14 bases. The CDR3 contains 17 residues. The germline V gene encodes CDR1 SGHRS and CDR2 YFSETQ. Losses at the gene ends were 3 bases for V and 4 bases for J; bases not matched to a gene: 5. For the CDR3, the DNA is TGCGCCAGCAGCTCACGACTAGCGGGGGGGCCCACCGGGGAGCTGTTTTTT. This codes for CASSSRLAGGPTGELFF. The variable domain in full, with the rest retrieved from reference TRBV5-1 and TRBJ2-2, is KAGVTQTPRYLIKTRGQQVTLSCSPISGHRSVSWYQQTPGQGLQFLFEYFSETQRNKGNFPGRFSGRQFSNSRSEMNVSTLELGDSALYLCASSSRLAGGPTGELFFGEGSRLTVL.

V usage is TRBV29-1 and J usage is TRBJ2-2; TRBD2 agrees at 9 bases. The CDR3 totals 17 residues. The V gene end was trimmed by 6 bases and the J gene end by 1 base; junction bases not matched to a gene: 12. Germline CDR1 and CDR2: SQVTM and ANQGSEA. Written as DNA, the CDR3 is TGCAGCGTCAACGGGTATAGCGGGAGTCGGAACACCGGGGAGCTGTTTTTT. This codes for CSVNGYSGSRNTGELFF.

This clone appeared once. V and J are TRBV6-6 and TRBJ1-1, with unresolved D. Germline CDR1 reads MNHNY; CDR2 reads SVGAGI (reference sequence). The CDR3 spans 16 residues. The V end was cut by 0 bases, the J end by 0 bases, with 11 bases between. The CDR3 coding sequence is TGTGCCAGCAGTTACTCCCATCGATCTATGAACACTGAAGCTTTCTTT. It codes for CASSYSHRSMNTEAFF.

The chain recombines TRBV19 with TRBJ2-2, with D possibly being TRBD2 (5 bases). CDR3 length: 18 amino acids. The germline V and J ends were trimmed by 6 bases and 5 bases, with 25 bases remaining between them. Germline V gene data show CDR1 as LNHDA and CDR2 as SQIVND (reference sequence). CDR3 DNA: TGTGCCAGTAGACCGGGATACATCGATAGGCATAGGACCGGGGAGCTGTTTTTT. Translated, it gives CASRPGYIDRHRTGELFF. Full variable domain (remainder filled in from reference TRBV19 and TRBJ2-2): DGGITQSPKYLFRKEGQNVTLSCEQNLNHDAMYWYRQDPGQGLRLIYYSQIVNDFQKGDIAEGYSVSREKKESFPLTVTSAQKNPTAFYLCASRPGYIDRHRTGELFFGEGSRLTVL.

A word on this clone: This sample also contains other DNA sequences that code for the same CDR3. This sequence joins TRBV7-9 and TRBJ2-5; weak D call: TRBD2 (6 bases). Germline CDR1 is SEHNR and CDR2 is FQNEAQ (reference sequence). Trimming removed 1 base from V and 4 bases from J, with 7 bases in between. This CDR3 has 13 amino acids. The CDR3 region is CASSLVGGETQYF. CDR3 bases: TGTGCCAGCAGCTTAGTGGGGGGAGAGACCCAGTACTTC.

The J gene is TRBJ2-1, the V gene TRBV5-1; D is perhaps TRBD1 (5 bases). The CDR3 runs to 14 residues. Germline V gene data show CDR1 as SGHRS and CDR2 as YFSETQ. The ends were cut back, 0 bases at V and 4 bases at J, with 8 bases in the middle. CDR3 in DNA: TGCGCCAGCAGCTTGGACAGGAGATACAATGAGCAGTTCTTC. It codes for CASSLDRRYNEQFF.

The rearrangement uses TRBV25-1 and TRBJ2-7; 8 positions agree with TRBD1. Germline trimming cut 5 bases from V and 3 bases from J; bases unmatched to any gene: 9. The CDR3 totals 15 residues. Germline V lookup: CDR1 MGHDK, CDR2 SYGVNS. In nucleotides, the CDR3 is TGTGCCAGCAGTCCCAGGGAGGACAGGGTCTACGAGCAGTACTTC. Encoded protein: CASSPREDRVYEQYF.

The rearrangement links TRBV6-1 to TRBJ2-7; TRBD1 aligns across 9 bases. Germline values: CDR1 MNHNS, CDR2 SASEGT. This CDR3 has 15 amino acids. V lost 6 bases to trimming and J lost 5 bases; unmatched junction nucleotides: 11. The CDR3 is CASRALTGGVDEQYF. The CDR3 nucleotides read TGTGCCAGCAGGGCACTGACAGGGGGGGTGGACGAGCAGTACTTC.

The chain links TRBV6-1 to TRBJ1-4, with unresolved D. V lost 7 bases to trimming and J lost 7 bases, with 10 bases between them. This CDR3 is built from 12 residues. CDR1 and CDR2 from the germline V gene are MNHNS and SASEGT. This CDR3 is CASNGVGEKLFF. In DNA, the CDR3 is TGTGCCAGCAACGGGGTGGGTGAAAAACTGTTTTTT.

The genes are TRBV9 and TRBJ1-1; D is undetermined. Trimming took 3 bases from V and 0 from J, leaving 6 bases between them. The CDR3 sequence is 13 residues long. Germline-derived CDR1 and CDR2 are SGDLS and YYNGEE. CDR3 in DNA: TGTGCCAGCAGCGGACAAATGAACACTGAAGCTTTCTTT. This codes for CASSGQMNTEAFF.

The chain couples TRBV4-1 to TRBJ1-4; 11 bases align to TRBD1. Germline lookup yields CDR1 MGHRA and CDR2 YSYEKL. This CDR3 has 16 residues. With 0 bases clipped from V and 14 bases from J, the junction kept 11 bases outside the gene matches. The DNA for the CDR3 is TGCGCCAGCAGCCAAGATTCCCGGACAGGGGGCTCCCCCCTGTTTTTT. Translating it yields CASSQDSRTGGSPLFF.

The chain has TRBV4-1 and TRBJ1-1, with D hard to call. Per germline, CDR1 MGHRA and CDR2 YSYEKL. The CDR3 extends over 13 amino acids. Trimming left V 3 bases short and J 4 bases short, with 9 bases between. CDR3 region: CASSQPGSTEAFF. The CDR3, as DNA: TGCGCCAGCAGCCAGCCCGGGAGCACTGAAGCTTTCTTT.

The V gene is TRBV5-6, the J gene TRBJ2-1; D not resolved. CDR1 is SGHDT and CDR2 is YYEEEE in the germline V gene. The V gene lost 2 bases and the J gene lost 4 bases, with 4 bases spanning the gap. This CDR3 comprises 12 residues. CDR3 DNA: TGTGCCAGCAGCTTCACTTACAATGAGCAGTTCTTC. As protein: CASSFTYNEQFF.

The chain recombines TRBV18 with TRBJ1-1; the match to TRBD1 covers 8 bases. CDR3 size: 15 residues. V was pared by 3 bases and J by 4 bases, with 7 bases of the junction left unmatched. CDR1 KGHSH and CDR2 LQKENI come from the germline V gene. The CDR3 DNA sequence: TGTGCCAGCTCACCTTCCGACAGGGGTAGCACTGAAGCTTTCTTT. Translation: CASSPSDRGSTEAFF.

The chain employs TRBV29-1 and TRBJ1-1; D may be TRBD1 (6 bases). Germline V gives CDR1 SQVTM, CDR2 ANQGSEA. The CDR3 consists of 14 residues. V was trimmed by 3 bases and J by 5 bases, leaving 16 bases between them. The chain's CDR3 is CSVDGRGVLTEAFF. CDR3 nucleotides: TGCAGCGTTGACGGCAGGGGTGTGTTAACTGAAGCTTTCTTT. The whole variable domain, filled in from reference TRBV29-1 and TRBJ1-1, reads SAVISQKPSRDICQRGTSLTIQCQVDSQVTMMFWYRQQPGQSLTLIATANQGSEATYESGFVIDKFPISRPNLTFSTLTVSNMSPEDSSIYLCSVDGRGVLTEAFFGQGTRLTVV.

The V call is TRBV7-8, the J call TRBJ2-7; 8 bases align to TRBD1. Per germline, CDR1 SGHVS and CDR2 FQNEAQ. The CDR3 extends over 15 amino acids. V was pared by 0 bases and J by 7 bases, with 8 bases of the junction left unmatched. CDR3 loop: CASSLAHRGDGEQYF. CDR3 coding DNA: TGTGCCAGCAGCTTAGCGCACAGGGGGGATGGAGAGCAGTACTTC.

The chain carries TRBV30 and TRBJ1-3; D call uncertain. The CDR3 is 15 amino acids. Looked up from germline, CDR1 is GTSNPN and CDR2 is SVGIG (reference sequence). V was cut by 0 bases and J by 0 bases, with 9 bases left in between. The CDR3 DNA sequence: TGTGCCTGGAGTGTCGGAGTAACCTCTGGAAACACCATATATTTT. Its protein product is CAWSVGVTSGNTIYF.

The rearrangement joins TRBV14 to TRBJ2-7; tentatively, D is TRBD1 (5 bases). The CDR3 extends over 14 amino acids. Trimming stripped 8 bases from V and 7 bases from J, with 21 bases between. Germline V gene lookup returns CDR1 SGHDN and CDR2 FVKESK. CDR3 loop: CASSASRVGGEQYF. DNA of the CDR3: TGTGCCAGCTCGGCTTCCAGGGTGGGCGGAGAGCAGTACTTC.